Each of the 17 T cell receptor beta chains below was sequenced from the same sample in a study of STAT5B mutations in CD4+ large granular lymphocyte leukemia. Data came from immunoSEQ multiplex PCR; TCRdb stores just in-frame clones and leaves some out. In the table there are 25,000 to 35,000 clones, 60% to 80% of which are singletons. Source material: CD4+ T cells from blood buffy coats. These receptors came from a human donor in good health.

J is TRBJ1-2 and V is TRBV30; no reliable D call. This CDR3 has 12 residues. With 4 bases removed from V and 5 bases from J, the gap between germline ends came to 11 bases. Germline lookup yields CDR1 GTSNPN and CDR2 SVGIG (reference sequence). The CDR3 here is CAWTNGQYGYTF. CDR3 coding DNA: TGTGCCTGGACAAACGGGCAGTATGGCTACACCTTC.

The chain uses TRBV4-1 and TRBJ1-5; a weak D match, TRBD1 (6 bases). CDR1 is MGHRA and CDR2 is YSYEKL in the germline V gene. V was cut by 4 bases and J by 0 bases, with 16 bases left in between. The CDR3 is 17 amino acids. This CDR3 is CASSPERGLGSNQPQHF. Written as DNA, the CDR3 is TGCGCCAGCAGCCCAGAGCGGGGGCTGGGTAGCAATCAGCCCCAGCATTTT.

The chain uses TRBV19 and TRBJ1-2; D is unclear. CDR3 length equals 12 residues. V was pared by 2 bases and J by 8 bases, with 9 bases between. The V gene's germline CDR1 is LNHDA and CDR2 SQIVND (reference sequence). The CDR3 nucleotides read TGTGCCAGTAGTATAAAAGGGATCGGCTACACCTTC. Its protein product is CASSIKGIGYTF.

This clone was seen a handful of times. This sequence joins TRBV6-1 and TRBJ1-2; the match to TRBD1 covers 7 bases. Germline values: CDR1 MNHNS, CDR2 SASEGT. This CDR3 comprises 14 residues. Trimming took 8 bases from V and 7 from J; bases not matched to a gene: 13. The CDR3 region has the DNA TGTGCCAGCCTGATCCTAATGGGGACAGTTGGCTACACCTTC. Protein: CASLILMGTVGYTF.

The chain joins TRBV2 to TRBJ2-1, with a possible D match to TRBD2 (6 bases). The germline gives CDR1 SNHLY, CDR2 FYNNEI. V was cut by 6 bases and J by 5 bases, with 11 bases left in between. The CDR3 covers 13 residues. Written as DNA, the CDR3 is TGTGCCAGCAGCGCGGGACGGGACAATGAGCAGTTCTTC. Translation: CASSAGRDNEQFF.

This rearrangement joins TRBV19 to TRBJ1-5, with TRBD1 matching 7 bases. Per the germline V gene, CDR1 is LNHDA and CDR2 is SQIVND (reference sequence). The CDR3 runs 14 residues. With V trimmed by 5 bases and J by 4 bases, 5 bases remained unmatched. DNA for the CDR3: TGTGCCAGTAGTCTCGGGACAGATAATCAGCCCCAGCATTTT. Its protein product is CASSLGTDNQPQHF.

This clone has only one observation. The chain is built from TRBV4-1 and TRBJ2-5, with a tentative D call TRBD1 (6 bases). The V gene lost 4 bases and the J gene lost 3 bases, with 21 bases spanning the gap. From germline, CDR1 is MGHRA and CDR2 YSYEKL. This CDR3 is 17 amino acids long. The DNA for the CDR3 is TGCGCCAGCAGCCCCCAAACCAGGGGACCAGAGGAAGAGACCCAGTACTTC. This translates into CASSPQTRGPEEETQYF.

The rearrangement joins TRBV7-8 to TRBJ1-1, with TRBD1 as a possible D gene (5 bases). CDR1 is SGHVS, CDR2 FQNEAQ, per germline. The CDR3 runs to 13 residues. V was clipped by 2 bases and J by 6 bases, with 10 bases between them. The CDR3 DNA follows: TGTGCCAGCAGCTTAAATTTGGGGGCTGAAGCTTTCTTT. Residues: CASSLNLGAEAFF.

This clone appeared a single time. The chain has TRBV15 and TRBJ2-2; 7 nucleotides match TRBD1. The CDR3 consists of 16 residues. Unmatched junction bases numbered 4, after V lost 1 base and J lost 2 bases. Germline CDR1 and CDR2: LNHNV and YYDKDF (reference sequence). CDR3 in amino acids: CATSRGQGGNTGELFF. The CDR3 DNA reads TGTGCCACCAGCAGAGGACAGGGTGGCAACACCGGGGAGCTGTTTTTT.

The chain uses TRBV7-8 and TRBJ1-1; TRBD1 is a possible D gene (5 bases). The CDR3 contains 15 residues. Germline loops: CDR1 SGHVS, CDR2 FQNEAQ. Trimming took off 4 bases at V and 5 bases at J, with 17 bases between the two ends. CDR3 protein: CASSSHMAGVTEAFF. The CDR3 nucleotides read TGTGCCAGCAGCTCCCACATGGCGGGGGTTACTGAAGCTTTCTTT.

The chain carries TRBV19 and TRBJ2-5; maybe TRBD2 (6 bases). The CDR3 is made up of 14 amino acids. Germline CDR1 reads LNHDA; CDR2 reads SQIVND (reference sequence). V lost 3 bases to trimming and J lost 8 bases, with 16 bases between them. CDR3 residues: CASSIESLRDTQYF. Here the CDR3 DNA reads TGTGCCAGTAGTATTGAGTCCTTGCGGGATACCCAGTACTTC.

This chain uses TRBV11-1 with TRBJ1-1, with D tentatively TRBD1 (6 bases). Germline V gene data show CDR1 as SGHAT and CDR2 as FQDESV (reference sequence). The CDR3 is 15 residues long. Trimming stripped 3 bases from V and 1 base from J, with 12 bases between. CDR3 amino acids: CASSFLRGGNTEAFF. The CDR3 region has the DNA TGTGCCAGCAGCTTTCTCAGGGGCGGGAACACTGAAGCTTTCTTT.

The gene calls are TRBV30 and TRBJ2-7; tentative D call: TRBD2 (5 bases). Germline values: CDR1 GTSNPN, CDR2 SVGIG (reference sequence). The CDR3 is 12 residues long. The V and J ends lost 6 bases and 7 bases respectively, with 16 bases between them. This CDR3 reads CACPRAGIEQYF. The CDR3 region has the DNA TGTGCCTGCCCAAGGGCCGGGATTGAGCAGTACTTC.

The rearrangement uses TRBV7-3 and TRBJ2-3; D perhaps matches TRBD2 (7 bases). CDR3 size: 15 residues. V lost 10 bases and J lost 2, with 19 bases in between. Germline lookup yields CDR1 SGHTA and CDR2 FQGTGA. As DNA, the CDR3 is TGTGCCACCGGGGAAGGGGGGGCCAACACAGATACGCAGTATTTT. This encodes CATGEGGANTDTQYF.

The V call is TRBV4-1, the J call TRBJ1-4, with D perhaps matching TRBD1 (6 bases). The V gene's germline CDR1 is MGHRA and CDR2 YSYEKL. The CDR3 totals 16 residues. V dropped 0 bases and J dropped 7 bases, with 15 bases sitting between them. CDR3 sequence (DNA): TGCGCCAGCAGCCAAGAACCCCAGGGGTCCAGTGAAAAACTGTTTTTT. This sequence encodes CASSQEPQGSSEKLFF.

The rearrangement links TRBV2 to TRBJ1-2; TRBD1 matches at 8 bases. Trimming at V came to 4 bases and at J to 2 bases, leaving 3 bases not matched to a gene. CDR1 and CDR2 (germline): SNHLY, FYNNEI. The CDR3 is 14 amino acids. DNA for the CDR3: TGTGCCAGCAGTGGGCAGGGGGCGAACTATGGCTACACCTTC. It yields the protein CASSGQGANYGYTF.

The chain combines TRBV28 with TRBJ1-2; D is undetermined. Germline V gene data show CDR1 as MDHEN and CDR2 as SYDVKM. The CDR3 length is 13 residues. Trimming left V 9 bases short and J 2 bases short, with 13 bases between. DNA of the CDR3: TGTGCCAGTAGTGACCCCGGGAACTATGGCTACACCTTC. It specifies CASSDPGNYGYTF.